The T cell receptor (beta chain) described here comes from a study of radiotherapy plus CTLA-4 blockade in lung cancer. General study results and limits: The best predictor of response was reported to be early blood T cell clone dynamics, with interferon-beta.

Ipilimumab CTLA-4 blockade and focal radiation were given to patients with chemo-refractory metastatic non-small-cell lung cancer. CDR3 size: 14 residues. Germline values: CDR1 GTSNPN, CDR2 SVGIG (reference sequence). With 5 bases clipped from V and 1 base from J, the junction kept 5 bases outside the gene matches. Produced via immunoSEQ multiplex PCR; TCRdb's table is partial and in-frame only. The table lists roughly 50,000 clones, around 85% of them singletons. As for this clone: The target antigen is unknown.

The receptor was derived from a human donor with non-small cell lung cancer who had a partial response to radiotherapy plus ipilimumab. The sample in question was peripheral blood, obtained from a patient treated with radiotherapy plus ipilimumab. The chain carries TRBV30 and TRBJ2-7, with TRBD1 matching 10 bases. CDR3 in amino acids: CAWGRDRGSYEQYF. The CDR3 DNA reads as TGTGCCTGGGGCCGGGACAGGGGATCCTACGAGCAGTACTTC.